This entry concerns a single T cell receptor beta chain. Its matching antigen is unknown. Germline V CDR1 and CDR2: SGHTA, FQGTGA. The CDR3 spans 17 residues. Trimming at V came to 3 bases and at J to 1 base, leaving 8 bases not matched to a gene. 13 Jbeta primers and 60 Vbeta primers were used for the PCR. The repertoire was sequenced with immunoSEQ multiplex PCR; TCRdb's copy has only in-frame clones and lacks some. The sample records around 90,000 clones, roughly two thirds being singletons. This specimen comes from a study of cytomegalovirus exposure and HLA in healthy donors. At the level of the study: HLA-typed donors were the source of approximately 80 million unique TCRs held in an early data release. Findings of the study overall: A previous analysis found most TCR beta V segments productive roughly 87% or roughly 30% of the time.

Donors were nominally healthy when sampled, though unrecorded immune exposures were likely. Sequenced material: PBMCs. V is TRBV7-3 and J is TRBJ2-3, with 9 bases lining up with TRBD2. The sequence derives from a human donor in good health. The CDR3 nucleotides are TGTGCCAGCAGCTTGTACGGCGGGGGGGCTGGCACAGATACGCAGTATTTT. It is translated as CASSLYGGGAGTDTQYF.